The rows below give T cell receptor beta chains drawn from one sample of a study of beta chain features in type 1 diabetes. Repertoires were generated with immunoSEQ multiplex PCR, while TCRdb's copy carries only in-frame clones and drops some. The sample shows about 370,000 clones, roughly a tenth of them seen only once. Sequencing was performed on central memory CD4+ T cells from blood. Receptor source: a man aged 25-40 years with type 1 diabetes. Each CDR3 is given with its conserved first and last residue. A D gene is named only where the DNA matches it firmly. Clone size is not always given. Where it is, it says once, few, many or a class for expanded clones.

v_gene	d_gene	j_gene	abundance	CDR3aa	CDR3nt
TRBV30	TRBD1	TRBJ1-6	few	CAWSAGTDLNSPLHF	TGTGCCTGGAGCGCCGGGACAGACCTTAATTCACCCCTCCACTTT
TRBV7-9	NA	TRBJ1-1	few	CASSPLDGLAFF	TGTGCCAGCAGCCCCCTAGACGGTTTAGCTTTCTTT
TRBV19	NA	TRBJ1-2	NA	CASTTQGGRQAGYTF	TGTGCCAGTACCACACAGGGCGGACGTCAGGCGGGCTACACCTTC
TRBV14	NA	TRBJ2-5	many	CASSQGPALAETQYF	TGTGCCAGCAGCCAGGGCCCTGCATTGGCAGAGACCCAGTACTTC
TRBV23-1	NA	TRBJ2-7	many	CASSPKDSSYEQYF	TGCGCCAGCAGTCCAAAGGACAGCTCCTACGAGCAGTACTTC
TRBV12-5	TRBD2	TRBJ2-5	few	CASARPLGRDQETQYF	TGTGCTAGCGCACGACCTCTAGGGAGGGACCAAGAGACCCAGTACTTC
TRBV5-4	NA	TRBJ2-1	few	CASSLRGSSYNEQFF	TGTGCCAGCAGCTTAAGGGGGAGCTCCTACAATGAGCAGTTCTTC
TRBV9	TRBD2	TRBJ2-5	many	CASSVESGSGKETQYF	TGTGCCAGCAGCGTAGAAAGCGGGAGTGGGAAAGAGACCCAGTACTTC
TRBV7-2	NA	TRBJ2-7	NA	CASSLEPSSNEQYF	TGTGCCAGCAGCTTAGAACCCAGCTCCAACGAGCAGTACTTC
TRBV7-9	NA	TRBJ2-7	few	CASSLARGVGYEQYF	TGTGCCAGCAGCTTAGCGAGGGGGGTCGGATACGAGCAGTACTTC
TRBV7-3	TRBD1	TRBJ2-1	NA	CASSPLTGDNEQFF	TGTGCCAGCAGTCCATTGACAGGGGACAATGAGCAGTTCTTC
TRBV5-4	NA	TRBJ2-3	few	CASSSQYPDTQYF	TGTGCCAGCAGCTCCCAGTACCCAGATACGCAGTATTTT
TRBV7-9	TRBD1	TRBJ1-2	few	CASSRDRGDNYGYTF	TGTGCCAGCAGCCGAGACAGGGGAGATAACTATGGCTACACCTTC
TRBV7-9	TRBD1	TRBJ1-1	few	CASSSEDREAFF	TGTGCCAGCAGCTCCGAGGACAGGGAAGCTTTCTTT
TRBV29-1	NA	TRBJ2-5	NA	CSGVQETQYF	TGCAGCGGAGTCCAAGAGACCCAGTACTTC
TRBV29-1	NA	TRBJ2-3	few	CSVDLGGTDTQYF	TGCAGCGTTGATTTGGGGGGCACAGATACGCAGTATTTT
TRBV5-5	TRBD1	TRBJ2-5	NA	CASSRSGQGPQETQYF	TGTGCCAGCAGCCGGTCGGGACAGGGGCCCCAAGAGACCCAGTACTTC